These 23 T cell receptor beta chains originate from one sample sequenced in a study of blood T cell repertoires in COVID-19. The method was immunoSEQ multiplex PCR; TCRdb's version includes in-frame clones alone and lacks a portion of them. The table includes around 160,000 clones, about four fifths detected once. The sample comprised peripheral blood. The receptors derive from a human donor with acute or convalescent COVID-19. The donor label of this sample is uncertain.

The chain couples TRBV11-2 to TRBJ1-2, with TRBD1 matching 10 bases. The germline CDR1 and CDR2 sequences are SGHAT and FQNNGV. The CDR3 consists of 16 residues. Trimming at V came to 1 base and at J to 1 base, leaving 3 bases not matched to a gene. The CDR3 spells CASSLGGQGGNYGYTF. In nucleotides, the CDR3 is TGTGCCAGCAGCTTAGGCGGACAGGGGGGTAACTATGGCTACACCTTC.

V is TRBV4-1 and J is TRBJ1-5, with D possibly being TRBD1 (6 bases). The CDR3 has 14 amino acids. Germline loops: CDR1 MGHRA, CDR2 YSYEKL. V shed 4 bases and J shed 6 bases, with 13 bases lying between them. The CDR3 region has the DNA TGCGCCAGCAGCCCGACAGGTCTGGGTCAGCCCCAGCATTTT. This encodes CASSPTGLGQPQHF.

There are many counts of this clone. The CDR3 protein is CASSYLGRRTDTQYF. CDR3 nucleotides: TGTGCCAGCAGTTACCTGGGGCGTCGCACAGATACGCAGTATTTT. The rearrangement uses TRBV6-2 or TRBV6-3 and TRBJ2-3, with D perhaps TRBD1 (5 bases). This CDR3 spans 15 amino acids. V lost 2 bases and J 1 base, leaving 10 bases between the germline ends. Germline lookup yields CDR1 MNHEY and CDR2 SVGEGT.

The chain employs TRBV29-1 and TRBJ1-2, with D possibly being TRBD1 (6 bases). This CDR3 has 15 residues. The germline V gene encodes CDR1 SQVTM and CDR2 ANQGSEA. Trimming cost V 0 bases and J 0 bases, with 11 bases left between them. CDR3 in DNA: TGCAGCGTTGAAGAAATGGGGGGGCCTAACTATGGCTACACCTTC. Translation: CSVEEMGGPNYGYTF.

The chain combines TRBV11-2 with TRBJ2-7, with TRBD2 matching over 8 bases. CDR3 size: 16 residues. Germline CDR1 reads SGHAT; CDR2 reads FQNNGV. Trimming cost V 5 bases and J 2 bases; bases outside gene matches: 11. The CDR3 coding sequence is TGTGCCAGCAGCCCCTTAACTAGCGGCCTAGCCTACGAGCAGTACGTC. It encodes CASSPLTSGLAYEQYV.

The CDR3, as DNA: TGTGCCAGCAGCCGACAAGCGGGGGGAGTTTACAATGAGCAGTTCTTC. It specifies CASSRQAGGVYNEQFF. The chain has TRBV3-1 (or the pseudogene TRBV3-2) and TRBJ2-1; 9 bases agree with TRBD2. V trimming: 4 bases; J trimming: 4 bases; junction bases outside the gene matches: 8. This CDR3 has 16 amino acids. Germline assignment: CDR1 LGHDT and CDR2 YNNKEL (reference sequence).

The gene calls are TRBV15 and TRBJ1-2; D gene unclear. Germline CDR1 reads LNHNV; CDR2 reads YYDKDF (reference sequence). This CDR3 region has 13 residues. V lost 2 bases to trimming and J lost 4 bases, with 8 bases between them. CDR3 residues: CATSRQVSYGYTF. In DNA form, the CDR3 reads TGTGCCACCAGCAGACAGGTTAGCTATGGCTACACCTTC. The full variable domain, rest sourced from reference TRBV15 and TRBJ1-2, is DAMVIQNPRYQVTQFGKPVTLSCSQTLNHNVMYWYQQKSSQAPKLLFHYYDKDFNNEADTPDNFQSRRPNTSFCFLDIRSPGLGDTAMYLCATSRQVSYGYTFGSGTRLTVV.

The genes are TRBV6-4 and TRBJ1-6, with D unresolved. The germline V gene encodes CDR1 MRHNA and CDR2 SNTAGT. Deletions cut 0 bases from V and 10 bases from J, with 13 bases between. This CDR3 is 15 amino acids long. DNA for the CDR3: TGTGCCAGCAGTGACTCGGGCAGCCCCGGATCACCCCTCCACTTT. Translation: CASSDSGSPGSPLHF.

The sample holds one count of this clone. V gene TRBV25-1 combines with J gene TRBJ1-4; TRBD1 matches 7 bases. Losses at the gene ends were 5 bases for V and 7 bases for J; bases not matched to a gene: 10. CDR1 and CDR2 (germline): MGHDK, SYGVNS. This CDR3 is built from 15 residues. The CDR3 bases are TGTGCCAGCAGTCAGGGTGGAGGGGGCGGTGAAAAACTGTTTTTT. Translation gives CASSQGGGGGEKLFF.

The V and J genes are TRBV11-2 and TRBJ1-1, with TRBD1 as a possible D gene (5 bases). V shed 0 bases and J shed 1 base, with 9 bases lying between them. The CDR3 extends over 15 amino acids. Looked up from germline, CDR1 is SGHAT and CDR2 is FQNNGV. In DNA, the CDR3 is TGTGCCAGCAGCTTAGACCAGGGATCGAACACTGAAGCTTTCTTT. Translating gives CASSLDQGSNTEAFF.

This clone appeared a single time. The rearrangement joins TRBV30 to TRBJ2-7, with D unresolved. V gave up 0 bases and J gave up 6 bases, with 12 bases separating them. The CDR3 consists of 13 residues. CDR1 is GTSNPN and CDR2 is SVGIG in the germline V gene (reference sequence). The CDR3 loop reads CAWSVGSNREQYV. The DNA of the CDR3 is TGTGCCTGGAGTGTTGGTAGTAACCGCGAGCAGTACGTC.

The J gene is TRBJ2-7, the V gene TRBV5-1; D might be TRBD1 (7 bases). The length of the CDR3 is 13 residues. The germline V and J ends were trimmed by 5 bases and 10 bases, with 19 bases remaining between them. The germline V gene encodes CDR1 SGHRS and CDR2 YFSETQ. The CDR3 sequence is CASSFASGGGQYF. The CDR3 DNA is TGCGCCAGCAGTTTTGCCTCAGGAGGGGGCCAGTACTTC.

This clone was observed once. The sample carries other DNA sequences with the same CDR3. The chain carries TRBV24-1 and TRBJ1-5; 11 bases fit TRBD1. The CDR3 is 15 residues long. CDR1 is KGHDR and CDR2 is SFDVKD in the germline V gene. The J segment lost 3 bases and the V segment lost 4 bases, leaving 1 base of the junction unmatched. The CDR3 spells CATSEGQGVNQPQHF. The CDR3 nucleotides are TGTGCCACCAGTGAGGGACAGGGGGTCAATCAGCCCCAGCATTTT.

This clone appeared a single time. The chain couples TRBV30 to TRBJ2-7; D might be TRBD2 (5 bases). The V and J ends lost 4 bases and 6 bases respectively, with 19 bases between them. The CDR3 is 14 residues long. In germline, CDR1 is GTSNPN, CDR2 SVGIG (reference sequence). The CDR3 DNA is TGTGCCTGGAATATGGGGAGCTTGTTGGGCGAGCAGTACTTC. Amino acids: CAWNMGSLLGEQYF.

J is TRBJ2-1 and V is TRBV29-1; 8 nucleotides agree with TRBD2. The germline gives CDR1 SQVTM, CDR2 ANQGSEA. J was trimmed by 8 bases and V by 4 bases; bases with no gene match: 10. This CDR3 contains 14 residues. The CDR3 protein is CSVVGTRGWDEQFF. The CDR3 region has the DNA TGCAGCGTTGTGGGGACTAGGGGGTGGGATGAGCAGTTCTTC.

This clone appeared a single time. This chain links TRBV5-1 with TRBJ1-5, with D unclear. CDR1 and CDR2 from the germline V gene are SGHRS and YFSETQ. CDR3 length: 13 residues. V was pared by 0 bases and J by 6 bases, with 7 bases between. CDR3 sequence (DNA): TGCGCCAGCAGCTTGGGAGGAGGTCAGCCCCAGCATTTT. It codes for CASSLGGGQPQHF. Full variable domain (outside the CDR3, taken from reference TRBV5-1 and TRBJ1-5): KAGVTQTPRYLIKTRGQQVTLSCSPISGHRSVSWYQQTPGQGLQFLFEYFSETQRNKGNFPGRFSGRQFSNSRSEMNVSTLELGDSALYLCASSLGGGQPQHFGDGTRLSIL.

The table lists this clone with a count of one. The CDR3 coding sequence is TGTGCCTGGAGTGTACCCGGAGGGGTAGCCAAAAACATTCAGTACTTC. As protein: CAWSVPGGVAKNIQYF. The V gene is TRBV30, the J gene TRBJ2-4; possible D gene TRBD2, 6 bases. This CDR3 contains 16 residues. The V gene lost 0 bases and the J gene lost 0 bases, with 12 bases spanning the gap. Germline V gives CDR1 GTSNPN, CDR2 SVGIG (reference sequence).

The chain is built from TRBV6-2 or TRBV6-3 and TRBJ2-7; D perhaps matches TRBD2 (5 bases). The CDR3 spans 13 residues. The V gene lost 6 bases and the J gene lost 5 bases, with 14 bases spanning the gap. Germline CDR1 MNHEY, CDR2 SVGEGT. CDR3 sequence reads: CASSRTRQDEQYF. Here the CDR3 DNA reads TGTGCCAGCAGCCGGACTCGCCAGGACGAGCAGTACTTC.

The V and J genes are TRBV5-1 and TRBJ1-2; a weak D match, TRBD1 (6 bases). V was clipped by 0 bases and J by 4 bases, with 7 bases between them. The CDR3 loop spans 13 amino acids. Per germline, CDR1 SGHRS and CDR2 YFSETQ. The CDR3 sequence is CASSLVTGYGYTF. In DNA form, the CDR3 reads TGCGCCAGCAGCTTGGTGACAGGCTATGGCTACACCTTC.

This chain connects TRBV5-5 to TRBJ2-1; the D is unclear. V lost 0 bases, J lost 0 bases, and 7 bases lay in between. CDR3 length: 15 residues. Germline lookup yields CDR1 SGHKS and CDR2 YYEKEE (reference sequence). CDR3 sequence: CASSLGLSSYNEQFF. CDR3 coding DNA: TGTGCCAGCAGCTTGGGCTTGAGCTCCTACAATGAGCAGTTCTTC.

The chain has TRBV15 and TRBJ2-1; 7 bases map to TRBD1. Germline V gene data show CDR1 as LNHNV and CDR2 as YYDKDF (reference sequence). V lost 3 bases, J lost 6 bases, and 5 bases stayed unmatched. This CDR3 contains 14 residues. The CDR3 protein is CATSSDRVGNEQFF. DNA of the CDR3: TGTGCCACCAGCAGTGACAGGGTTGGCAATGAGCAGTTCTTC.

This chain uses TRBV4-2 with TRBJ2-1; possibly TRBD2 for D (5 bases). The germline CDR1 and CDR2 sequences are LGHNA and YNFKEQ. CDR3 length equals 15 residues. V lost 2 bases, J lost 6 bases, and 14 bases lay in between. The CDR3 coding sequence is TGTGCCAGCAGCCAATCTTCGGGGATCCCCAATGAGCAGTTCTTC. Translated, it gives CASSQSSGIPNEQFF.

The chain has TRBV24-1 and TRBJ2-3, with 7 bases aligning to TRBD1. CDR1 and CDR2 (germline): KGHDR, SFDVKD. V gave up 1 base and J gave up 0 bases; unmatched junction bases: 3. The CDR3 consists of 16 residues. CDR3: CATSDLGQDSTDTQYF. CDR3 in DNA: TGTGCCACCAGTGATTTAGGACAGGATAGCACAGATACGCAGTATTTT.